The following is a TCR beta chain sequence with its context. This clone's antigen is unknown. Qualities for individual bases were not recorded, and no much larger clone is one base off. Via the germline V gene, CDR1 is SGDLS and CDR2 YYNGEE. V is pared back by 4 bases and J by 3 bases, with 19 bases lying between the germline termini. The CDR3 measures 17 amino acids from cysteine to phenylalanine. Only the CDR3 region is kept as DNA, spanning 51 bases read in frame from base 1. This sample is part of a study of cytomegalovirus exposure and HLA in healthy donors (dated by TCRdb to between 2016 and 2019). Background on the whole study: According to an earlier analysis of several hundred of the donors, roughly 180 million T cells yielded 100 million or so unique TCR beta sequences and around 300 Gb of sequence data. An early release that covered around 590 HLA-typed donors contained approximately 290 gigabases of sequencing data and roughly 84 million unique TCR sequences. Of the roughly 400 genotyped donors, over 65% fell in the genetic ancestry cluster associated with self-reported Caucasian donors. The aim of the study was to test whether cataloging public T cell receptors could identify signatures of past pathogen exposure. Using immunosequencing, the study profiled T cell repertoires from 550 to 750 subjects and related those repertoires to cytomegalovirus serostatus. Along with the roughly 700-subject first cohort, a separate validation cohort of over a hundred different subjects was used. To predict cytomegalovirus infection status, the study brought together high-throughput TCR immunosequencing, statistical association of individual TCRs with disease status, and machine learning. A later analysis re-examined previously published TCR beta repertoires from just over 650 donors and added high-resolution HLA genotyping to investigate patterns of TCR occurrence. Rather than using new phenotypic data, the later analysis identified candidate immune exposures from TCR beta sequences and from how often those sequences occurred across donors. To decide whether each TCR beta V gene segment behaved as functional or pseudogenic, an earlier analysis of some 600 of the donors relied on high-throughput TCR beta sequencing. Alongside the repertoire data, information on donor age, sex, ethnicity and CMV serostatus was compiled. A later genetic analysis took genome-wide SNP genotypes for about 65% of the 666 donors and used that subset as a discovery cohort. Every repertoire in the discovery cohort had been generated on one and the same sequencing platform. HLA typing covered class I and class II loci at four-digit resolution. Typing coverage varied by locus: about 620-630 donors for A, B, C, DRB1 and DQB1; roughly 500 for DQA1; nearly 610 for DPA1; 450 to 480 for DPB1. A handful of DR-DQ haplotypes were handled as single units for association and clustering because linkage in the cohort was strong. On average, 235,054 unique TCR beta nucleotide sequences were sequenced per donor among 300 to 500 genotyped donors of the cohort, with roughly 19% of those sequences being non-productive.

The method was the immunoSEQ multiplex PCR assay. The multiplex PCR relied on a mix of 60 forward primers for TCR Vbeta segments and 13 reverse primers for TCR Jbeta segments. Amplification of the CDR3 region of rearranged TCR beta genes was performed with a multiplex PCR assay on genomic DNA. The Illumina HiSeq System was used to sequence the amplified TCR beta libraries as 87-base-pair reads. Turning to the authors' computational methods: A later analysis tallied some 79 million unique TCR beta chains across the 700 or so repertoires, and some 10 million of those chains were shared by two or more donors. Raw reads were error-corrected and collapsed into unique sequences by a nearest-neighbor algorithm in which closely related sequences were merged to remove PCR and sequencing errors. V, D and J gene segments were assigned by aligning CDR3 sequences to IMGT reference sequences. For a sequence to be retained, a match of at least six nucleotides was required to both a V gene segment and a J gene segment. Rearrangements were classified as productive when the CDR3 lacked stop codons and remained in frame with V and J, and all other rearrangements were classified as non-productive. Following IMGT convention, CDR3 was defined as the stretch from the second conserved V-encoded cysteine up to the conserved J-encoded phenylalanine. In an earlier analysis of around 600 of the donors, sequences lacking an unambiguous match to a single V gene segment were excluded. In an earlier analysis of 500 to 750 of the donors, V segments were called functional above 56.7% productive rearrangements and were called segregating when the between-donor standard deviation exceeded 5%. A statistical classification framework was built for diagnosing cytomegalovirus status from the catalog of TCR beta chain sequences. In a later analysis, V and J genes were assigned by comparing TCR nucleotide sequences against IMGT/GENE-DB human TR gene sequences. In a later analysis, CDR3 sequences and most-parsimonious VDJ recombination scenarios were assigned using the TCRdist pipeline. In a later analysis, every TCR beta chain was defined by the combination of its CDR3 amino acid sequence and its V-gene family, and reads without a unique V-gene family were dropped. To address suspected cross-contamination and a sequencing artifact, a later analysis removed a few hundred highly shared, low-generation-probability nucleotide sequences. A later analysis calculated a clonal expansion index for each public chain from normalized within-repertoire ranks of inferred template counts. A later analysis computed generation probabilities with a VDJ recombination model fitted to out-of-frame rearrangements, and checked the results against IGoR. Hypergeometric tests were used in a later analysis to score TCR-TCR, TCR-HLA and TCR-CMV co-occurrence, with a repertoire-size bias correction applied to the TCR pairs. A later analysis estimated false discovery rates by permuting HLA or CMV assignments 20 times. A later analysis grouped co-occurring TCRs with DBSCAN, adding TCRdist sequence similarity when clustering within HLA-allele-positive subsets. For co-occurrence clustering, repertoires with fewer than 30,000 or more than 120,000 public chains were excluded, along with four or five repertoires with anomalous nucleotide sharing. In its TCRdb copy, this immuneACCESS table keeps in-frame sequences only and misses some clones. Where compared with another copy, unresolved V genes explain less than half of these, and the others have no known cause. The V and J calls and the clone size are those of that table, but D and trimming were determined from the DNA. This sample is represented by around 180,000 clones; around four fifths of them were singletons. The ten top clones hold 0.9% to 1.2% of the sample.

Here is what the overall study found, with its caveats: Some IMGT-functional V segments, including TRBV6-2 and TRBV6-3, could not be distinguished by the 87-base-pair reads and were therefore excluded. The classifier was reported to diagnose cytomegalovirus status with high specificity and sensitivity in both the original and validation cohorts. The study gave a list of some 150 TCR beta chains associated with cytomegalovirus. CMV serostatus was the only immune exposure information available for the cohort. According to a later genetic analysis, donors in an Asian-associated ancestry cluster had fewer N-insertions in productive TCRs than the approximately 670-donor mean. A later analysis found that most CMV-associated TCR beta chains appeared HLA-restricted, with HLA associations seemingly driven largely by CMV exposure. The cohort was sequenced for TCR beta chains only, and without alpha or paired-chain data the features that could be detected were limited. In a later analysis, HLA-associated TCR beta chains were found to be more clonally expanded and to have lower generation probabilities than equally common non-associated chains. In an earlier analysis of 587 of the donors, most TCR beta V segments appeared in productive rearrangements about 87% or about 30% of the time, broadly matching IMGT annotations. According to a later analysis, parvovirus B19, influenza, CMV and Epstein-Barr virus appeared linked to several top co-occurrence clusters. A later genetic analysis associated a missense DCLRE1C variant with V-gene and J-gene trimming of TCR beta chains, and an independent cohort replicated the association. In vitro tests confirmed that a few of the cytomegalovirus-associated TCR beta chains recognize cytomegalovirus antigens. It was suggested by the authors that the approach could potentially be generalized to other disease states and immunological phenotypes. At a false discovery rate of 0.05, a later analysis linked under 20,000 TCR beta sequences to specific HLA alleles. Because HLA typing was missing for some donors at each locus, association tests included only the typed subset. Sequencing depth was assumed to be roughly uniform across donors in the presence/absence analyses, though that assumption may not hold. Linkage disequilibrium might explain the correlated functional status among segregating V segments, but an unknown experimental factor could not be excluded. A further reported finding was that TCR beta sequences accurately predicted the HLA-A and HLA-B alleles for most subjects in the first cohort. While some public TCRs were present in many individuals, most TCR sequences turned up only very rarely across donors. Around 16 rarely observed V segments, including chromosome 9 orphons, were excluded from the earlier analysis of 550 to 700 of the donors because counts were too low. When HLA alleles, especially DR and DQ, strongly co-occurred, TCR associations were difficult to assign to individual alleles. According to a later analysis, TCR association rates differed among HLA loci, with DRB1 alleles showing the most associated TCRs and HLA-C alleles showing the fewest. A cluster of highly shared sequence variants was judged likely to be a technical artifact of the sequencing pipeline.

The cohort was made up of about 610 healthy bone marrow donors. At the time of sampling, all cohort members were nominally healthy, though unrecorded immune exposures were likely present. The donor tested CMV seronegative, placing the donor among the approximately 360 seronegative members of the cohort. Each donor provided a peripheral blood sample, and peripheral blood mononuclear cells were used for TCR beta sequencing. Genomic DNA was extracted from the blood cell samples with the Qiagen DNeasy Blood Extraction Kit. The TCR was taken from a woman in her 40s in good health and CMV-seronegative. The chain employs TRBV9 and TRBJ1-4; possibly the D gene is TRBD1, per 5 matching bases. Sequenced sample: PBMCs. CDR3 region: CASSPYGRGGSNEKLFF. The DNA reads TGTGCCAGCAGCCCCTATGGGCGGGGCGGTTCTAATGAAAAACTGTTTTTT. Joined to the reference TRBV9 and TRBJ1-4 proteins, this CDR3 gives the full variable domain: DSGVTQTPKHLITATGQRVTLRCSPRSGDLSVYWYQQSLDQGLQFLIQYYNGEERAKGNILERFSAQQFPDLHSELNLSSLELGDSALYFCASSPYGRGGSNEKLFFGSGTQLSVL.